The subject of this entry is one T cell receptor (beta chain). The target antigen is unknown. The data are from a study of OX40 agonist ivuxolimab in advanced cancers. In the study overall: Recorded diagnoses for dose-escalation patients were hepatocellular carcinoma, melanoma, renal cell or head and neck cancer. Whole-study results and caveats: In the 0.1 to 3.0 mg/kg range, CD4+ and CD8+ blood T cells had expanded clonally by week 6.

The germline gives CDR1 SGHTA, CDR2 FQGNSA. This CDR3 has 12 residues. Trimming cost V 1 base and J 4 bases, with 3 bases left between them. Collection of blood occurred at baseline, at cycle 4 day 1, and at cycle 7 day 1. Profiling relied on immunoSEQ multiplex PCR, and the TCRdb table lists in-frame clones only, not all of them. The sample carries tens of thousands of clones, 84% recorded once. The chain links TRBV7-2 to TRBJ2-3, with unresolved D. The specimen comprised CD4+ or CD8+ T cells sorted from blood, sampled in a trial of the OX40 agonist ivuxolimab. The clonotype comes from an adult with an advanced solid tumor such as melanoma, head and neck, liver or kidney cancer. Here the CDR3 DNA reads TGTGCCAGCAGCTTAGTCGCAGATACGCAGTATTTT. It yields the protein CASSLVADTQYF.